This TCR beta chain stems from a study of Ad26.COV2.S vaccination and SARS-CoV-2 variants. Study background: Donor participated within the Ad26.COV2.S arm of the COV1001 trial. Into the muscle, Ad26.COV2.S was dosed once or twice, 56 days apart. Study-wide points: Total responses of T cells may have been underestimated by the analyses of TCR breadth and depth. Substantial breadth was reportedly displayed by spike-specific CD8+ and CD4+ T cell responses after vaccination.

Generated by immunoSEQ multiplex PCR, the TCRdb table keeps only in-frame clones and is missing some. The sample carries some 640,000 clones, roughly nine tenths recorded once. From germline, CDR1 is KGHSH and CDR2 LQKENI. This CDR3 comprises 15 residues. Trimming removed 2 bases from V and 1 base from J, with 9 bases in between. This clone was detected once. The antigen is unknown. Treatment: roughly 18 received Ad26.COV2.S at low or high dose, single or two shots; about 5 received placebo; per-sample allocation not given. Day 63 after the first vaccine or placebo injection was the time point for sampling.

The TCR originated in a person aged 18-60 years who received the Ad26.COV2.S COVID-19 vaccine or a placebo. Material: peripheral blood, obtained in a trial of Ad26.COV2.S vaccine versus placebo. This sequence joins TRBV18 and TRBJ1-3; no clear D. The CDR3 region is CASSPFTDSGNTIYF. CDR3 nucleotides: TGTGCCAGCTCACCATTTACAGATTCTGGAAACACCATATATTTT.